This T cell receptor (beta chain) emerged from a study of T cells in Graves' hyperthyroidism and ophthalmopathy. Germline V gene lookup returns CDR1 SQVTM and CDR2 ANQGSEA. There are 13 residues in the CDR3. The V and J ends lost 7 bases and 4 bases, in that order; junction bases with no gene match: 9. There are many counts of this clonotype. TCR beta CDR3 sequences were amplified from RNA transcripts. An initial round of RT-PCR targeting the TCR CDR3 relied on the HTBI primer set. One entry per CDR3 protein results from TCRdb running MiXCR on the multiplex PCR reads. The sample holds over 200,000 distinct CDR3 sequences, around 16% seen once.

This chain uses TRBV29-1 with TRBJ2-7; 8 positions match TRBD1. The origin of this receptor is a man aged 40-49 years with Graves' hyperthyroidism. Sequenced: blood. CDR3 residues: CSARTGMAYEQYF. DNA of the CDR3: TGCAGCGCCAGGACAGGGATGGCGTACGAGCAGTACTTC.